The clone carrying this T cell receptor beta chain was seen a few times. This CDR3 is 15 amino acids long. The germline CDR1 and CDR2 sequences are DFQATT and SNEGSKA (reference sequence). With V trimmed by 3 bases and J by 7 bases, 9 bases remained unmatched. This sample is part of a study of blood T cells in healthy people across ages. The second PCR ran about 6 to 12 cycles with a sample-barcoded 5' primer and J-beta primers. Each cDNA molecule received a tag from a template-switch adaptor that had 12 random nucleotides. TCRdb reanalysed the 5' RACE reads using MiXCR and keeps one entry per CDR3 protein. The repertoire has 1.5 million to 2 million distinct CDR3 sequences, approximately 39% of them found once; the top ten carry roughly 23%.

This sequence joins TRBV20-1 and TRBJ2-1, with 10 bases that match TRBD1. The receptor was isolated from a human donor in good health. Material for sequencing was blood. The CDR3 DNA follows: TGCAGTGCTAGTGGTCATGGACAGGGGGAAAATGAGCAGTTCTTC. This codes for CSASGHGQGENEQFF.